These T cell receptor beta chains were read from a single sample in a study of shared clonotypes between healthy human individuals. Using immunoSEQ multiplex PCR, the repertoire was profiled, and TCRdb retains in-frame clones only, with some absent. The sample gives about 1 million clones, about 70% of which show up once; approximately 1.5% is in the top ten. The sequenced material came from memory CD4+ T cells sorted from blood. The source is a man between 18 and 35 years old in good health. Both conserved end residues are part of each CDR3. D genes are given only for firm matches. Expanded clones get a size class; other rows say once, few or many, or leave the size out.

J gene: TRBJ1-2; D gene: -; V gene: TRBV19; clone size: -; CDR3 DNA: TGTGCCAGTAGTATAGCCACGGGCGGTAACTATGGCTACACCTTC; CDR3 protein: CASSIATGGNYGYTF
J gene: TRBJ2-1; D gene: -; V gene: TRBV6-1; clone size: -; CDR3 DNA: TGTGCCAGCAGTGGCAAAGGGTACTCCTACAATGAGCAGTTCTTC; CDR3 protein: CASSGKGYSYNEQFF
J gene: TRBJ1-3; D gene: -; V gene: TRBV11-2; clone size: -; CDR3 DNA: TGTGCCAGCAGCTTTATGTCCTCTGGAAACACCATATATTTT; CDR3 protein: CASSFMSSGNTIYF
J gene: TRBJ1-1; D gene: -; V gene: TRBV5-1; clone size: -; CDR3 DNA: TGCGCCAGCAGCTCTGGTCGGCCCAGGACCACTGAAGCTTTCTTT; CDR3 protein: CASSSGRPRTTEAFF
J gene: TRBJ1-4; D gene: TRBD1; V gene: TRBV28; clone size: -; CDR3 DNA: TGTGCCAGCAGTCCGGAGGGACAGGGAGAAAAACTGTTTTTT; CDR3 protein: CASSPEGQGEKLFF
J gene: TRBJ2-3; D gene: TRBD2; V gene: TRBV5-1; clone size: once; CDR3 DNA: TGCGCCAGCAGCTCTCCAGCGGGGCAGACAGATACGCAGTATTTT; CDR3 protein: CASSSPAGQTDTQYF
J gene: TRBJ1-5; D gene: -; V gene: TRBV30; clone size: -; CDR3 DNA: TGTGCCTGGAGTGTACGTGATCGTCTTAGGCAGCCCCAGCATTTT; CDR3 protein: CAWSVRDRLRQPQHF
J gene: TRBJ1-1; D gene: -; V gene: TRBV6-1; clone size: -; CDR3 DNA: TGTGCCAGCAGAAGGAGGGCTGAAGCTTTCTTT; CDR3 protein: CASRRRAEAFF
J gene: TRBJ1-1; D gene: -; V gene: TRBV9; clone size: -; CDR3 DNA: TGTGCCAGCAGCGTAGATAACAGGAACACTGAAGCTTTCTTT; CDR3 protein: CASSVDNRNTEAFF
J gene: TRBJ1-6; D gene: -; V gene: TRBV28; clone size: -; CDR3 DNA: TGTGCCAGCACCCCCACGGGGGGGGCAGGGAATTCACCCCTCCACTTT; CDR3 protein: CASTPTGGAGNSPLHF
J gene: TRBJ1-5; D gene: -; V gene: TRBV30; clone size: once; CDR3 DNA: TGTGCCTGGAGATCGCAGGGGAGGGAAAATCAGCCCCAGCATTTT; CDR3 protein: CAWRSQGRENQPQHF
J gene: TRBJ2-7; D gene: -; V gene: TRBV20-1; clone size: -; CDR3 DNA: TGCAGTGCAATTAGACTGGACGAGCAGTACTTC; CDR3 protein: CSAIRLDEQYF
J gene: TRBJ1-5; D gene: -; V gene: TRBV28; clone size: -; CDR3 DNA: TGTGCCAGCAGCCCTGACTATAGCAATCAGCCCCAGCATTTT; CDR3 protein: CASSPDYSNQPQHF
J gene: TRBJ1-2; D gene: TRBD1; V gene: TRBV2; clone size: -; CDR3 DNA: TGTGCCAGCAGGGGACAGGGATCCTATGGCTACACCTTC; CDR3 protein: CASRGQGSYGYTF
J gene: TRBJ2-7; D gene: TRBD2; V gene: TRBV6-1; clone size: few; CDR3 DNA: TGTGCCAGCAGTGAACGGGGGGGCCCCTACGAGCAGTACTTC; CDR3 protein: CASSERGGPYEQYF
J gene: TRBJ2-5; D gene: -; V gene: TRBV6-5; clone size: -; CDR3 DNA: TGTGCCAGCAGCCGACGGGCGGATAGGGAGACCCAGTACTTC; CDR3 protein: CASSRRADRETQYF
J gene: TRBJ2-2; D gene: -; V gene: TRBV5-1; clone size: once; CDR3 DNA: TGCGCCAGCAGCTTGGACGGGAGAGTCACCGGGGAGCTGTTTTTT; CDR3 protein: CASSLDGRVTGELFF
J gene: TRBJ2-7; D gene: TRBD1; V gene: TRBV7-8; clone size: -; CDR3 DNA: TGTGCCAGCAGCCCGAGGGACAGAAGCTCCTACGAGCAGTACTTC; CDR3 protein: CASSPRDRSSYEQYF
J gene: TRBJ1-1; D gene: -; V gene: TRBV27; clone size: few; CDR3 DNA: TGTGCCAGCAGTCCGCAGGGACGGCCGAACACTGAAGCTTTCTTT; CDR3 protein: CASSPQGRPNTEAFF
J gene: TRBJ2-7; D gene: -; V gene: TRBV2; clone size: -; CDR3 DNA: TGTGCCAGCAGTGAAGCGCTAAGGTTCGAGCAGTACTTC; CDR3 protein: CASSEALRFEQYF
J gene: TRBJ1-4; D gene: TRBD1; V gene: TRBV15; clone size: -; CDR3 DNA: TGTGCCACCCGACTTGACAGGGGGGCTGAAAAACTGTTTTTT; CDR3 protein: CATRLDRGAEKLFF
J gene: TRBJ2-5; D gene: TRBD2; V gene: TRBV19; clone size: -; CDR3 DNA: TGTGCCAGTAGTATCGGTAGCGGGAGGGGAGAGACCCAGTACTTC; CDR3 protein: CASSIGSGRGETQYF
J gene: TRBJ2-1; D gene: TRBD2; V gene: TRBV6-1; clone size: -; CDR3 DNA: TGTGCCAGCTCTCCGGGACTAGGGAACAATGAGCAGTTCTTC; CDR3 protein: CASSPGLGNNEQFF
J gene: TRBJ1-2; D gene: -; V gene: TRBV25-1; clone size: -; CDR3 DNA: TGTGCCAGCAGTGATCCTAAGACTGGGGTCCCCGGCTACACCTTC; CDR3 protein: CASSDPKTGVPGYTF
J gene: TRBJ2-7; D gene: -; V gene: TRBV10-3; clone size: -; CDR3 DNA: TGTGCCGGCGCGGGGTTAAGAGCCTACGAGCAGTACTTC; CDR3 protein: CAGAGLRAYEQYF
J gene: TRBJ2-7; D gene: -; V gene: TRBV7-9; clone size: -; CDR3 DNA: TGTGCCAGCACCACCGGGACGTCCTCCTACGAGCAGTACTTC; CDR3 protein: CASTTGTSSYEQYF
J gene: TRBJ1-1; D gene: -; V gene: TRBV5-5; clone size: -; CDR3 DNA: TGTGCCAGCAGCTTGAGGACAAGTGGGGGCACTGAAGCTTTCTTT; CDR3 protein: CASSLRTSGGTEAFF
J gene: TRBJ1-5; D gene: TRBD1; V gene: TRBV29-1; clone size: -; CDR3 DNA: TGCAGCACTTCAGACAGGGTTGGTCAGCCCCAGCATTTT; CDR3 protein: CSTSDRVGQPQHF
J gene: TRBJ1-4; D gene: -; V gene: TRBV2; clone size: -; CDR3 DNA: TGTGCCAGCAGAGCCTCGGCGGCAACTAATGAAAAACTGTTTTTT; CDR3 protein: CASRASAATNEKLFF
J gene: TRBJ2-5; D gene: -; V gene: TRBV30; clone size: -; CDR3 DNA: TGTGCCTGGGACGGGACACCCGGGGAGACCCAGTACTTC; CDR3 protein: CAWDGTPGETQYF
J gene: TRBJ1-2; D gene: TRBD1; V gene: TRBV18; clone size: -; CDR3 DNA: TGTGCCAGCTCACCTCAGGGGGAGACTAACTATGGCTACACCTTC; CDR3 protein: CASSPQGETNYGYTF
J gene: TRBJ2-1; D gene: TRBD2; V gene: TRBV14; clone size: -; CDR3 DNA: TGTGCCAGCAGCCAGCTAGCGGGAGGGTACAATGAGCAGTTCTTC; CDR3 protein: CASSQLAGGYNEQFF
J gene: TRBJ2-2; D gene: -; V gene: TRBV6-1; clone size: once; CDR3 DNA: TGTGCCAGCAGAGCTAAGTGGAACACCGGGGAGCTGTTTTTT; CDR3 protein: CASRAKWNTGELFF
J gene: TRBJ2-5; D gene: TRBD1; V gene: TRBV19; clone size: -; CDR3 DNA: TGTGCCAGTAGTCTGGGACAGGGCGGCTGGGAGACCCAGTACTTC; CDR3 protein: CASSLGQGGWETQYF
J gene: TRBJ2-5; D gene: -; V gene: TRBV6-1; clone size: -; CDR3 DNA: TGTGCCAGTGGCTGGGGAGAGACCCAGTACTTC; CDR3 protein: CASGWGETQYF
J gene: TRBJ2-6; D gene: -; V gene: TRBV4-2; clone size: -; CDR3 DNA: TGTGCCAGCAGCCAAGGGGGAGAGGCTGGCTCTGGGGCCAACGTCCTGACTTTC; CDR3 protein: CASSQGGEAGSGANVLTF
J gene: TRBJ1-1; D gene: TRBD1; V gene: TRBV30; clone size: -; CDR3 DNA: TGTGCCTTCCAAAGGGGGCAAAAAGCTTTCTTT; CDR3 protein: CAFQRGQKAFF
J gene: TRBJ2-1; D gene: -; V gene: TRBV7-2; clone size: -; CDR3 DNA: TGTGCCAGCAGCTTTGGGTGGGTACCCCCTTACAATGAGCAGTTCTTC; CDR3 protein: CASSFGWVPPYNEQFF